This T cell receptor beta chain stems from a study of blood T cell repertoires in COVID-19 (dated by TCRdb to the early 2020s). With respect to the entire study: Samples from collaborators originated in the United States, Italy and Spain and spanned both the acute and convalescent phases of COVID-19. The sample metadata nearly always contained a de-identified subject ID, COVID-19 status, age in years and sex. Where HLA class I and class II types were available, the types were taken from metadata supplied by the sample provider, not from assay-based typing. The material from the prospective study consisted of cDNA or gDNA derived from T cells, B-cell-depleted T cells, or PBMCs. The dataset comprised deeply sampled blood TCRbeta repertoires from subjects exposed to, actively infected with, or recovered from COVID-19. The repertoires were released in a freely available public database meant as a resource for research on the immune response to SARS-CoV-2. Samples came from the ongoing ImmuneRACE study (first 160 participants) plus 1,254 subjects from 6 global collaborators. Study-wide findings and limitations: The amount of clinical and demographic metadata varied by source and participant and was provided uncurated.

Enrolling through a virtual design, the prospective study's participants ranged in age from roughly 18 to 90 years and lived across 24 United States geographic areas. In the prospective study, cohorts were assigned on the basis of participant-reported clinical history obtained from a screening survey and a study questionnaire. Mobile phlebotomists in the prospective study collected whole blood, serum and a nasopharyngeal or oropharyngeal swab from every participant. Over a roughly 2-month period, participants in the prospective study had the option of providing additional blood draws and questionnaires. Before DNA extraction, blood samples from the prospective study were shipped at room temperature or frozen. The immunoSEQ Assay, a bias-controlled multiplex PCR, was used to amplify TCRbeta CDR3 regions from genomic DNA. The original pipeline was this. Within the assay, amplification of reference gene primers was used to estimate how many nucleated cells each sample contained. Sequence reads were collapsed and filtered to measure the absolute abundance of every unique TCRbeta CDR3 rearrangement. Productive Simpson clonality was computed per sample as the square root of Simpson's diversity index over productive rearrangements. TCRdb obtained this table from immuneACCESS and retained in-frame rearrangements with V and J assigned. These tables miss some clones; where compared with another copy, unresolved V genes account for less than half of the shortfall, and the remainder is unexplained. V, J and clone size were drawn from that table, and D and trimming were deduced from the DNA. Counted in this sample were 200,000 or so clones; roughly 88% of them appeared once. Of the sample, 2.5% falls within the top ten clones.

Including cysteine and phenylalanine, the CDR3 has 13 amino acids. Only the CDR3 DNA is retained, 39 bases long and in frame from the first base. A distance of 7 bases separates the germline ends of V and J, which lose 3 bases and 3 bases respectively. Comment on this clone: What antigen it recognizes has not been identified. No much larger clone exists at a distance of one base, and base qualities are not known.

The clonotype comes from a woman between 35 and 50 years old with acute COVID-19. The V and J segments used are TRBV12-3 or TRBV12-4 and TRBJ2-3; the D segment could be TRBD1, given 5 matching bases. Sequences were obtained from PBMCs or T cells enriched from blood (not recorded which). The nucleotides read TGTGCCAGCAGTTTTCGACAGACAGATACGCAGTATTTT. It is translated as CASSFRQTDTQYF.